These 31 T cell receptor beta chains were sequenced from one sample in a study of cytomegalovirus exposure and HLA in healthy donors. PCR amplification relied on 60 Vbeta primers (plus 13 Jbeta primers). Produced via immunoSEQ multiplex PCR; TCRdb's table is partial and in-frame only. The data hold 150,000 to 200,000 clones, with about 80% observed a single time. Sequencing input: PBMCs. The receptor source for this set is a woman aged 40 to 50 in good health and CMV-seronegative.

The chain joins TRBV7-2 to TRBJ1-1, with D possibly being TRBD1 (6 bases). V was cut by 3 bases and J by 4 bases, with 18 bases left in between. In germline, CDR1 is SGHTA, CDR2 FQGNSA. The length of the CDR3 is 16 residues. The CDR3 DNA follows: TGTGCCAGCAGCTTGCGGTTGGGGGGCGGGAGCACTGAAGCTTTCTTT. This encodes CASSLRLGGGSTEAFF. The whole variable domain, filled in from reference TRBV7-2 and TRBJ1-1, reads GAGVSQSPSNKVTEKGKDVELRCDPISGHTALYWYRQSLGQGLEFLIYFQGNSAPDKSGLPSDRFSAERTGGSVSTLTIQRTQQEDSAVYLCASSLRLGGGSTEAFFGQGTRLTVV.

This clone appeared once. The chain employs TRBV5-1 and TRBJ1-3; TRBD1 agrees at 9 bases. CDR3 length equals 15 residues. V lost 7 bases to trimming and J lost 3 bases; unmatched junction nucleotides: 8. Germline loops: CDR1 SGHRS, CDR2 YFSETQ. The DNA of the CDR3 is TGCGCCAGCTCCAAACAGGGGGCGGATGGAAACACCATATATTTT. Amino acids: CASSKQGADGNTIYF.

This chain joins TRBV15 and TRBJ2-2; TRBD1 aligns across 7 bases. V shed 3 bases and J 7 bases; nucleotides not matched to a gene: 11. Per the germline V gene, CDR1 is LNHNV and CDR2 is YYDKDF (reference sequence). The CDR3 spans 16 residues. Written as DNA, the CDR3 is TGTGCCACCAGCAGCACCAGGGGGTCTAGGGGCGGGGAGCTGTTTTTT. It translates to CATSSTRGSRGGELFF.

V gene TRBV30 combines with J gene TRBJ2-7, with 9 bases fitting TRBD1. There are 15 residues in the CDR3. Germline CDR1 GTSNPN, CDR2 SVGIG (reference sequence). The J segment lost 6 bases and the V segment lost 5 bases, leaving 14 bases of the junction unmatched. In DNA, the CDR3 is TGTGCCTGGGCCCCAGACAGGGGGATTCAATTCGAGCAGTACTTC. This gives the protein CAWAPDRGIQFEQYF.

The chain's CDR3 is CASSLAGYNSPLHF. Written as DNA, the CDR3 is TGTGCCAGCAGTTTAGCCGGGTATAATTCACCCCTCCACTTT. This chain connects TRBV27 to TRBJ1-6; unclear D gene. CDR3 size: 14 residues. Per germline, CDR1 MNHEY and CDR2 SMNVEV (reference sequence). V shed 2 bases and J shed 4 bases, with 6 bases lying between them.

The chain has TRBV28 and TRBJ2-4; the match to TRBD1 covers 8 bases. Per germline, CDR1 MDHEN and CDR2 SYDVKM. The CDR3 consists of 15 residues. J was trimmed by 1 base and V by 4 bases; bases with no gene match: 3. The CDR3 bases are TGTGCCAGCAGTTCCCAGGGGGCGGCCAAAAACATTCAGTACTTC. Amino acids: CASSSQGAAKNIQYF.

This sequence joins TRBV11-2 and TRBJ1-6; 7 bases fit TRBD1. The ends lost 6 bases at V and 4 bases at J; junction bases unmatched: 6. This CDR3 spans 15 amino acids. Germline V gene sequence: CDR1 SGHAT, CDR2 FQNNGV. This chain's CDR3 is CASRPPGQYNSPLHF. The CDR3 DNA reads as TGTGCCAGCAGGCCCCCGGGACAGTATAATTCACCCCTCCACTTT.

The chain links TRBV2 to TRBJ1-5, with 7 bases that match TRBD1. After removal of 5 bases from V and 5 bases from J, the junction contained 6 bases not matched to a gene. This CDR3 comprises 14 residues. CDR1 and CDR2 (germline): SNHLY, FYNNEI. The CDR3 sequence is CASSLDRVHQPQHF. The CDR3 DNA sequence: TGTGCCAGCAGTTTAGACAGGGTCCATCAGCCCCAGCATTTT.

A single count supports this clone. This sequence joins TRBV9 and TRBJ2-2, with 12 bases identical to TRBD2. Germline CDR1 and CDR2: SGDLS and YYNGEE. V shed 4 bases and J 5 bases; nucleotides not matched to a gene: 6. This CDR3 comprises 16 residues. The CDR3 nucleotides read TGTGCCAGCAGCCCGCGACTAGCGGGAGTAACCGGGGAGCTGTTTTTT. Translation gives CASSPRLAGVTGELFF.

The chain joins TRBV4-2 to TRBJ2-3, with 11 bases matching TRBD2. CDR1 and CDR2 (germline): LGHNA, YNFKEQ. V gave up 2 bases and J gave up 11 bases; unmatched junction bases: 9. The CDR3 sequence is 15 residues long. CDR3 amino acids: CASSQHTTSGAVQYF. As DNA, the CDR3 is TGTGCCAGCAGCCAACACACGACTAGCGGGGCCGTGCAGTATTTT.

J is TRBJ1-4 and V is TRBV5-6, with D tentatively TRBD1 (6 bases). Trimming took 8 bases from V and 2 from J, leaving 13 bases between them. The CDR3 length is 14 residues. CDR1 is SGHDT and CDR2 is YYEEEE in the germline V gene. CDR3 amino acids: CASGKGDTNEKLFF. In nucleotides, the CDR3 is TGTGCCAGTGGAAAGGGGGACACTAATGAAAAACTGTTTTTT.

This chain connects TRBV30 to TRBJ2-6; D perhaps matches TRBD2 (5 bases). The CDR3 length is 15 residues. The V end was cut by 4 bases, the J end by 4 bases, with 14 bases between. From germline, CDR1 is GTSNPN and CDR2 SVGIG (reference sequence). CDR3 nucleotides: TGTGCCTGGACCCACCGAGGGTCCGGGGCCAACGTCCTGACTTTC. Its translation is CAWTHRGSGANVLTF.

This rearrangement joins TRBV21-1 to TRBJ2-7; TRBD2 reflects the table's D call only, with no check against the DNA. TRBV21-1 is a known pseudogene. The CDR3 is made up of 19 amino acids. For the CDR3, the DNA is TGTGCCAGCAGCAAAGTATATTTGGCGGGAGAAGAACGTTTTTACGAGCAGTACTTC. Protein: CASSKVYLAGEERFYEQYF.

The CDR3: CASSEHPRSSNYGYTF. The CDR3 region has the DNA TGTGCCAGCAGCGAACACCCGCGGTCTTCTAACTATGGCTACACCTTC. This chain connects TRBV9 to TRBJ1-2; no definite D call. The CDR3 totals 16 residues. The V gene's germline CDR1 is SGDLS and CDR2 YYNGEE. The ends were cut back, 3 bases at V and 0 bases at J, with 15 bases in the middle. Complete variable domain (other parts from reference TRBV9 and TRBJ1-2): DSGVTQTPKHLITATGQRVTLRCSPRSGDLSVYWYQQSLDQGLQFLIQYYNGEERAKGNILERFSAQQFPDLHSELNLSSLELGDSALYFCASSEHPRSSNYGYTFGSGTRLTVV.

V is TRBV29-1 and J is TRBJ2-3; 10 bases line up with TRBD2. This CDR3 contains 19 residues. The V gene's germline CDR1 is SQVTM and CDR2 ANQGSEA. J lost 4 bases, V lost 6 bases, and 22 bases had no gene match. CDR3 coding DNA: TGCAGCGTAGACCCGGGACTAGCGATTTTCCCCTTGGCCGCAGATACGCAGTATTTT. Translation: CSVDPGLAIFPLAADTQYF.

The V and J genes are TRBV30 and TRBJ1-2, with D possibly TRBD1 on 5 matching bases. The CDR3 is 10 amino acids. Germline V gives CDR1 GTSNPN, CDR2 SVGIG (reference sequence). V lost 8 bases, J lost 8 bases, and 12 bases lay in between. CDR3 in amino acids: CAGGERGYTF. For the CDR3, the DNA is TGTGCCGGGGGGGAGCGAGGCTACACCTTC.

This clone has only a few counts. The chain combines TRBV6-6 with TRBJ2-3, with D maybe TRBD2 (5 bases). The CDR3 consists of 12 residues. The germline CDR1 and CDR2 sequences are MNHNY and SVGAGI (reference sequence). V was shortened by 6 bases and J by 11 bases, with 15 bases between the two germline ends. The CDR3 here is CASSQDSNMQYF. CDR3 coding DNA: TGTGCCAGCAGCCAGGACTCGAACATGCAGTATTTT.

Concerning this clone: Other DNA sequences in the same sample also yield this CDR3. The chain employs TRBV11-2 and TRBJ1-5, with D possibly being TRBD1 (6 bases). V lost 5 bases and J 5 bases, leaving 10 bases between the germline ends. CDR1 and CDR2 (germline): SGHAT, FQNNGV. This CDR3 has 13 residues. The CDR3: CASSPDRHQPQHF. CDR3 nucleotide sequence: TGTGCCAGCAGCCCAGACAGGCATCAGCCCCAGCATTTT.

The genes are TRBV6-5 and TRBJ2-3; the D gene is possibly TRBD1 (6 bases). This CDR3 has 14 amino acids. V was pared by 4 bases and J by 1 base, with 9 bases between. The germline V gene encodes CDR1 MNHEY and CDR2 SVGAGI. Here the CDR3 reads CASSLRQGTDTQYF. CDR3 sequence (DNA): TGTGCCAGCAGTTTGAGACAGGGCACAGATACGCAGTATTTT.

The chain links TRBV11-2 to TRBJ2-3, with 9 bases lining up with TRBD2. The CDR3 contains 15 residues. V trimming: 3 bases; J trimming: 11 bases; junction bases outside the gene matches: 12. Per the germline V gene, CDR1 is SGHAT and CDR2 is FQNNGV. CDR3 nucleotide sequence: TGTGCCAGCAGCTTTGTGCGGGAGGGCCGGAGGGGGCAGTATTTT. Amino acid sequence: CASSFVREGRRGQYF.

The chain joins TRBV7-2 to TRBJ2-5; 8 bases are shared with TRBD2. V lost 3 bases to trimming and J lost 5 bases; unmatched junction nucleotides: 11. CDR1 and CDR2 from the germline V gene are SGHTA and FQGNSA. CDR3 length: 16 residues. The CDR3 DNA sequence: TGTGCCAGCAGCTTCTCCGCTACGGGAGGGGGGGAGACCCAGTACTTC. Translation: CASSFSATGGGETQYF. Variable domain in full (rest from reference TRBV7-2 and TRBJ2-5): GAGVSQSPSNKVTEKGKDVELRCDPISGHTALYWYRQSLGQGLEFLIYFQGNSAPDKSGLPSDRFSAERTGGSVSTLTIQRTQQEDSAVYLCASSFSATGGGETQYFGPGTRLLVL.

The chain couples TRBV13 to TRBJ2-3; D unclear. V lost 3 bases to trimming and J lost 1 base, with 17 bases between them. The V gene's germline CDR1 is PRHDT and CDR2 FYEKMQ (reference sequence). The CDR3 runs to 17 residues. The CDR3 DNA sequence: TGTGCCAGCAGCTTCCGTTCGGTATTTTTGGGCACAGATACGCAGTATTTT. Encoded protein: CASSFRSVFLGTDTQYF.

The CDR3 sequence: CATSRDRTNTGELFF. CDR3 DNA sequence: TGTGCCACCAGCAGAGATCGGACAAACACCGGGGAGCTGTTTTTT. The rearrangement links TRBV15 to TRBJ2-2; D is possibly TRBD1 (5 bases). There are 15 residues in the CDR3. V was pared by 0 bases and J by 2 bases, with 7 bases between. In germline, CDR1 is LNHNV, CDR2 YYDKDF (reference sequence).

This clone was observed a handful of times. The CDR3 nucleotides read TGCGCCAGCAGCTTGGGGGACAGGGGTGAAAAACTGTTTTTT. It translates to CASSLGDRGEKLFF. This chain joins TRBV5-1 and TRBJ1-4; 10 bases are a match to TRBD1. Germline V lookup: CDR1 SGHRS, CDR2 YFSETQ. The CDR3 is made up of 14 amino acids. The J segment lost 7 bases and the V segment lost 0 bases, leaving 0 bases of the junction unmatched.

DNA for the CDR3: TGTGCCTGGAGCCCGTCCTACAATGAGCAGTTCTTC. It translates to CAWSPSYNEQFF. The V and J genes are TRBV30 and TRBJ2-1; D unresolved. Germline V CDR1 and CDR2: GTSNPN, SVGIG (reference sequence). Trimming removed 3 bases at V and 1 base at J, with 4 bases between. The CDR3 runs 12 residues.

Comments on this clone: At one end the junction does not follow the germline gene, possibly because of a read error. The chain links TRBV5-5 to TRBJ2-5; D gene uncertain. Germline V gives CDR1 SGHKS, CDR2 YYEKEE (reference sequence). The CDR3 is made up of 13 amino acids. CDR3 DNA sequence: TGTGCCAGCAGTTTGGTGGGCTCGGAGACCCAGTACTTC. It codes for CASSLVGSETQYF.

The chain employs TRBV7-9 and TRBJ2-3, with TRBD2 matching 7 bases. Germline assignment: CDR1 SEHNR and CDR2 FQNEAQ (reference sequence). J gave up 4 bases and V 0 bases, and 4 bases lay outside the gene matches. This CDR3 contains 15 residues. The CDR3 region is CASSLAGGNADTQYF. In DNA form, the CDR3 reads TGTGCCAGCAGCTTAGCGGGAGGGAACGCAGATACGCAGTATTTT.

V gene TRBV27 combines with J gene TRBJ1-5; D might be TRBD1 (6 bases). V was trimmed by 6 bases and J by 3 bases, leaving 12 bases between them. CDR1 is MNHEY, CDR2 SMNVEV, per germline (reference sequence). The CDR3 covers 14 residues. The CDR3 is CASRTGSPNQPQHF. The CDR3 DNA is TGTGCCAGCAGGACAGGTAGTCCCAATCAGCCCCAGCATTTT.

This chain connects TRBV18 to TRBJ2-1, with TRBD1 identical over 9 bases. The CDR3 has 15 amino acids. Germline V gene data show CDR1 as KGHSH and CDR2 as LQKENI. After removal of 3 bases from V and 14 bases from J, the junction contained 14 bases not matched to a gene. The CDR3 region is CASSPPGQGGISKFF. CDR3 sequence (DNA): TGTGCCAGCTCACCCCCGGGACAGGGAGGCATTTCGAAGTTCTTC.

The CDR3 nucleotides read TGTGCCAGCAGTTCAGCGCAGGGAGGGTCACCCCTCCACTTT. This translates into CASSSAQGGSPLHF. The rearrangement joins TRBV27 to TRBJ1-6, with D perhaps TRBD1 (5 bases). Trimming removed 4 bases at V and 10 bases at J, with 14 bases between. Germline values: CDR1 MNHEY, CDR2 SMNVEV (reference sequence). The CDR3 is 14 residues long.

The chain's CDR3 is CASSFQGNYEQYF. In DNA form, the CDR3 reads TGCGCCAGCAGCTTCCAGGGTAACTACGAGCAGTACTTC. This chain links TRBV5-1 with TRBJ2-7, with a weak D call TRBD1 (5 bases). Germline-derived CDR1 and CDR2 are SGHRS and YFSETQ. V lost 2 bases and J 3 bases, leaving 9 bases between the germline ends. CDR3 length equals 13 residues.